What follows are 8 T cell receptor beta chains derived from one specimen sequenced in a study of control samples from healthy donors and cancer patients. Generated by immunoSEQ multiplex PCR, the TCRdb table keeps only in-frame clones and is missing some. The sample yields approximately 88,000 clones, about nine tenths seen once. Sequencing input: blood. The receptors shown here come from a woman aged 25-40 years in good health.

The chain combines TRBV6-1 with TRBJ1-2, with 9 bases that match TRBD1. From germline, CDR1 is MNHNS and CDR2 SASEGT. J gave up 9 bases and V 1 base, and 6 bases lay outside the gene matches. This CDR3 is 14 amino acids long. CDR3 DNA: TGTGCCAGCAGTGAAGGGGGACAGGGTCTACGCTACACCTTC. Its translation is CASSEGGQGLRYTF.

The gene calls are TRBV5-1 and TRBJ2-7; TRBD1 matches 7 bases. The CDR3 has 15 residues. Germline V lookup: CDR1 SGHRS, CDR2 YFSETQ. Trimming at V came to 1 base and at J to 3 bases, leaving 7 bases not matched to a gene. In DNA, the CDR3 is TGCGCCAGCAGCTTGCAAACAGGGGACCTCTACGAGCAGTACTTC. Translating it yields CASSLQTGDLYEQYF.

The chain uses TRBV14 and TRBJ2-7; D possibly corresponds to TRBD1 (6 bases). V lost 0 bases to trimming and J lost 5 bases, with 14 bases between them. The CDR3 contains 15 residues. Germline V gives CDR1 SGHDN, CDR2 FVKESK. The CDR3: CASSQEAARGNEQYF. The CDR3, as DNA: TGTGCCAGCAGCCAAGAAGCGGCCAGGGGCAACGAGCAGTACTTC.

The rearrangement joins TRBV5-6 to TRBJ1-3; D possibly corresponds to TRBD1 (5 bases). Looked up from germline, CDR1 is SGHDT and CDR2 is YYEEEE. CDR3 size: 16 residues. The V and J ends lost 0 bases and 0 bases respectively, with 10 bases between them. The CDR3 protein is CASSLGTRASGNTIYF. The CDR3 DNA is TGTGCCAGCAGCTTGGGGACACGGGCCTCTGGAAACACCATATATTTT.

As concerns this clone: In the same sample, other DNA sequences code for this CDR3. This sequence joins TRBV9 and TRBJ1-3; D is undetermined. The germline V and J ends were trimmed by 0 bases and 0 bases, with 7 bases remaining between them. CDR3 length: 15 residues. Per germline, CDR1 SGDLS and CDR2 YYNGEE. The chain's CDR3 is CASSVEGSSGNTIYF. The DNA of the CDR3 is TGTGCCAGCAGCGTAGAGGGAAGCTCTGGAAACACCATATATTTT. The variable domain in full, with the rest retrieved from reference TRBV9 and TRBJ1-3, is DSGVTQTPKHLITATGQRVTLRCSPRSGDLSVYWYQQSLDQGLQFLIQYYNGEERAKGNILERFSAQQFPDLHSELNLSSLELGDSALYFCASSVEGSSGNTIYFGEGSWLTVV.

This chain uses TRBV5-4 with TRBJ2-5, with TRBD1 identical over 7 bases. Germline values: CDR1 SGHNT, CDR2 YYREEE (reference sequence). This CDR3 contains 15 residues. V gave up 4 bases and J gave up 1 base; unmatched junction bases: 7. For the CDR3, the DNA is TGTGCCAGCAGCCCAACAGGGGCCTTCCAAGAGACCCAGTACTTC. Its protein is CASSPTGAFQETQYF.

This clone came up once. This sequence joins TRBV2 and TRBJ1-4; D gene ambiguous. CDR3 length equals 15 residues. Trimming stripped 7 bases from V and 0 bases from J, with 12 bases between. Per the germline V gene, CDR1 is SNHLY and CDR2 is FYNNEI. The CDR3 DNA reads as TGTGCCAGCATCCGGAACCTGGCAACTAATGAAAAACTGTTTTTT. It codes for CASIRNLATNEKLFF.

The chain employs TRBV7-7 and TRBJ2-5, with D possibly TRBD1 on 5 matching bases. The CDR3 loop spans 16 amino acids. The germline V gene encodes CDR1 SSHAT and CDR2 FNYEAQ (reference sequence). V was trimmed by 1 base and J by 2 bases, leaving 14 bases between them. This CDR3 reads CASSLGRVIRQETQYF. CDR3 DNA: TGTGCCAGCAGCTTAGGCAGGGTAATTAGACAAGAGACCCAGTACTTC.